Listed below are T cell receptor beta chains from one sample, sequenced in a study of neurological immune-mediated disorders. TCRdb redid the calling of the 5' RACE reads with MiXCR, one entry per CDR3 protein. The sample lists about 17,000 distinct CDR3 sequences, 3.5% occurring once. The sample comprised CD8+ T cells from blood. These receptor sequences come from a woman between 40 and 50 years old in good health. Each CDR3 is given with its conserved first and last residue. D genes are given only for firm matches. Part of the rows lack a size; the others show once, few, many or a class for expanded clones.

D gene	V gene	J gene	clone size	CDR3 DNA	CDR3 protein
NA	TRBV5-1	TRBJ1-1	many	TGCGCCAGCAGCTTGGTCCTATTCGGGACTGAAGCTTTCTTT	CASSLVLFGTEAFF
NA	TRBV7-8	TRBJ1-5	many	TGTGCCAGCAGTCGCCTGGGGTACAATCAGCCCCAGCATTTT	CASSRLGYNQPQHF
NA	TRBV4-1	TRBJ2-7	many	TGCGCCAGCAGCCAAACCCAGAACTACGAGCAGTACTTC	CASSQTQNYEQYF
TRBD1	TRBV2	TRBJ1-4	many	TGTGCCAGCAGTGAAATGACAGGGGAGGAAAAACTGTTTTTT	CASSEMTGEEKLFF
TRBD2	TRBV27	TRBJ2-7	many	TGTGCCAGCAGTTTTGGGACTAGCGGGTACGAGCAGTACTTC	CASSFGTSGYEQYF
NA	TRBV28	TRBJ1-1	many	TGTGCCAGCAGTTTATGGGGGGGCTTGAACACTGAAGCTTTCTTT	CASSLWGGLNTEAFF
NA	TRBV28	TRBJ2-7	many	TGTGCCAGCAGGCGGACAGAAGGAGTCCACGAGCAGTACTTC	CASRRTEGVHEQYF
NA	TRBV27	TRBJ2-2	few	TGTGCCAGCAGGGGACACACCGCAGGGATTAACACCGGGGAGCTGTTTTTT	CASRGHTAGINTGELFF
TRBD2	TRBV27	TRBJ2-7	many	TGTGCCAGTCTAGGCTCCCGTAGCGGGAGCCCTTACGAGCAGTACTTC	CASLGSRSGSPYEQYF
NA	TRBV10-2	TRBJ2-5	NA	TGCGCCAGCAGTGTTGGGGGGACAGTTCAAGAGACCCAGTACTTC	CASSVGGTVQETQYF
NA	TRBV19	TRBJ2-7	NA	TGTGCCAGTAGTAGCGGAGGGGCTTACGAGCAGTACTTC	CASSSGGAYEQYF
TRBD2	TRBV5-1	TRBJ2-1	many	TGCGCCAGCCAACTAGCGGGAGGTCTGGATGAGCAGTTCTTC	CASQLAGGLDEQFF
TRBD2	TRBV20-1	TRBJ2-1	many	TGCAGTGCTTCACTAGCGGGAGGGGGGGGCAATGAGCAGTTCTTC	CSASLAGGGGNEQFF
NA	TRBV14	TRBJ2-7	many	TGTGCCAGCAGCAACAGTTTCTACGAGCAGTACTTC	CASSNSFYEQYF
NA	TRBV20-1	TRBJ1-2	many	TGCAGTGCCCAGGACAGATATACTAACTATGGCTACACCTTC	CSAQDRYTNYGYTF
TRBD1	TRBV28	TRBJ2-5	many	TGTGCCAGCACCCGGACGGACAGGGAAGAGACCCAGTACTTC	CASTRTDREETQYF
TRBD2	TRBV11-2	TRBJ2-1	many	TGTGCCAGCAGCTTAGGTGGCGGGAGGGCCGTTGATGAGCAGTTCTTC	CASSLGGGRAVDEQFF
NA	TRBV5-1	TRBJ2-1	many	TGCGCCAGCAGGCTACCCACCACCGAGCAGTTCTTC	CASRLPTTEQFF
TRBD1	TRBV7-8	TRBJ2-3	many	TGTGCCAGCAGCCCCGGGACAGGCTTCACAGATACGCAGTATTTT	CASSPGTGFTDTQYF
NA	TRBV16	TRBJ1-5	many	TGTGCCAGCAGCCAAGCAGGGGTCCAGCCCCAGCATTTT	CASSQAGVQPQHF
NA	TRBV27	TRBJ1-2	many	TGTGCCAGCAGCCCTTTGGTGCCAGGAGAGTATGGCTACACCTTC	CASSPLVPGEYGYTF